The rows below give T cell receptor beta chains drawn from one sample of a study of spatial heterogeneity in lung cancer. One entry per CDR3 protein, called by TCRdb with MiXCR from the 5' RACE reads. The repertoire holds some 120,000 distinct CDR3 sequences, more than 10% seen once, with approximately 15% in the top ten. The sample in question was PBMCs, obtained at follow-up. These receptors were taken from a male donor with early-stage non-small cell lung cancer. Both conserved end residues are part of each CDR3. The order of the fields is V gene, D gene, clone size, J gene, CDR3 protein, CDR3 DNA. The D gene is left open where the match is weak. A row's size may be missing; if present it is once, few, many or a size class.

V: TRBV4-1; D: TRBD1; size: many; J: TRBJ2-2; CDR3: CASSLDRANTGELFF; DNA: TGCGCCAGCAGCCTGGACAGGGCGAACACCGGGGAGCTGTTTTTT
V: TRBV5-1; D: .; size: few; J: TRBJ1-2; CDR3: CASSLGANYGYTF; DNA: TGCGCCAGCAGCTTGGGGGCAAACTATGGCTACACCTTC
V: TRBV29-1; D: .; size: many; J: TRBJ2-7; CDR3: CSVEGEQGREQYF; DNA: TGCAGCGTTGAAGGGGAACAGGGACGCGAGCAGTACTTC
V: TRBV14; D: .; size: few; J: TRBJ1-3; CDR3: CASSSFGRGTGNTIYF; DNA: TGTGCCAGCAGCTCTTTTGGCAGGGGCACTGGAAACACCATATATTTT
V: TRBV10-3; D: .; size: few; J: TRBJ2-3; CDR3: CAISGGLSRTDTQYF; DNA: TGTGCCATCAGCGGGGGACTCTCCCGCACAGATACGCAGTATTTT
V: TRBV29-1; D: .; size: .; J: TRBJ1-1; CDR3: CSVDLLRGDTEAFF; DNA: TGCAGCGTTGATCTCCTCAGGGGCGACACTGAAGCTTTCTTT
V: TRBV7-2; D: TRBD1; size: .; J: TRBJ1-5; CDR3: CASSSAVGQGQPQHF; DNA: TGTGCCAGCAGCTCCGCGGTTGGACAGGGTCAGCCCCAGCATTTT
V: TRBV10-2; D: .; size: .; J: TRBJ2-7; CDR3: CTSSEGSNYEQYF; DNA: TGCACCAGCAGTGAGGGTAGCAACTACGAGCAGTACTTC
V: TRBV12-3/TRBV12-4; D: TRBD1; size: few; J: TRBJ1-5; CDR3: CASSWQGGRTSQHF; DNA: TGTGCCAGCAGCTGGCAGGGGGGGAGAACGAGCCAGCATTTT
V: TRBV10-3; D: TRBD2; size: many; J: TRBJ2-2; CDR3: CAISESRLAGGDTGELFF; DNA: TGTGCCATCAGTGAGTCGAGACTAGCGGGGGGAGACACCGGGGAGCTGTTTTTT
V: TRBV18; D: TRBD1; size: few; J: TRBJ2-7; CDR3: CASSPARAGQVFEQYF; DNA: TGTGCCAGCTCACCGGCTCGGGCGGGACAGGTGTTTGAGCAGTACTTC
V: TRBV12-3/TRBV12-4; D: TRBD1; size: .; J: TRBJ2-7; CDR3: CASSLYGTGKRYEQYF; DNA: TGTGCCAGCAGTTTGTATGGGACAGGGAAGCGCTACGAGCAGTACTTC
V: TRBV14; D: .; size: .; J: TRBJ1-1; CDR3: CASSQEARTAEAFF; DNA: TGTGCCAGCAGCCAAGAGGCCAGGACCGCTGAAGCTTTCTTT
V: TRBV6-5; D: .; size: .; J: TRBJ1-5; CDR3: CASSSDGYGQPQHF; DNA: TGTGCCAGCAGTTCAGACGGCTACGGGCAGCCCCAGCATTTT
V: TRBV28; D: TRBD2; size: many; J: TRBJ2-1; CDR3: CASSYISGGSYNEQFF; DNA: TGTGCCAGCAGTTATATTAGCGGGGGGTCCTACAATGAGCAGTTCTTC
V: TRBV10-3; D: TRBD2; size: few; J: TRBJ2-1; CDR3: CAIRGSGADYNEQFF; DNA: TGTGCCATCAGGGGCAGCGGGGCGGACTACAATGAGCAGTTCTTC
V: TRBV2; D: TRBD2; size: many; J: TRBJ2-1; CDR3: CASSEASGGSIYNEQFF; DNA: TGTGCCAGCAGTGAAGCTAGCGGGGGCTCGATCTACAATGAGCAGTTCTTC
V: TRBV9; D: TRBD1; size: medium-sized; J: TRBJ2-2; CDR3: CASSDGQVSNTGELFF; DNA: TGTGCCAGCAGCGACGGACAGGTTTCGAACACCGGGGAGCTGTTTTTT
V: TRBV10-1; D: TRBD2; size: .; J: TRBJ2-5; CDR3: CASSELAGGQTQYF; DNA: TGCGCCAGCAGTGAACTAGCGGGAGGTCAGACCCAGTACTTC
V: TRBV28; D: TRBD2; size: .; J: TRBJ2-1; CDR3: CASSSGATSGYNEQFF; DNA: TGTGCCAGCAGTTCAGGCGCGACTAGCGGCTACAATGAGCAGTTCTTC
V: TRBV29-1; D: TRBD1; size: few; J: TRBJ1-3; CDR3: CSVTDRVSGNTIYF; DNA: TGCAGCGTTACAGACAGGGTCTCTGGAAACACCATATATTTT
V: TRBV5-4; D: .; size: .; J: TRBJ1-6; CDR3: CASSLGQNSYNSPLHF; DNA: TGTGCCAGCAGCCTAGGACAGAACTCCTATAATTCACCCCTCCACTTT
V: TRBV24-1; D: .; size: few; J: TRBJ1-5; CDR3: CATSDAVWQPQHF; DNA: TGTGCCACCAGTGACGCCGTCTGGCAGCCCCAGCATTTT
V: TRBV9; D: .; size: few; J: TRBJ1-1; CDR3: CASSFTGTEAFF; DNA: TGTGCCAGCAGCTTCACAGGCACTGAAGCTTTCTTT
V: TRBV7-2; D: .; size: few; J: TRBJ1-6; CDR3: CASRSGQGLSNSPLHF; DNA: TGTGCCAGCAGGTCTGGCCAGGGCTTAAGTAATTCACCCCTCCACTTT
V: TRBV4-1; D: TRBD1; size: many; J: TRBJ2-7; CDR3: CASSHQGRTGRYEQYF; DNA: TGCGCCAGCAGCCATCAAGGGCGGACAGGGCGCTACGAGCAGTACTTC
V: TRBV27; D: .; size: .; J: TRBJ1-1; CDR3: CASSFLGGNTEAFF; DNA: TGTGCCAGCAGTTTCCTGGGAGGGAACACTGAAGCTTTCTTT
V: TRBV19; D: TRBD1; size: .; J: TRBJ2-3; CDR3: CASWDRGGADTQYF; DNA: TGTGCCAGTTGGGACAGGGGCGGAGCAGATACGCAGTATTTT
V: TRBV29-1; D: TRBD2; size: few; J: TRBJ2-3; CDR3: CSDTGTIDTDTQYF; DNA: TGCAGCGACACCGGGACTATCGACACAGATACGCAGTATTTT
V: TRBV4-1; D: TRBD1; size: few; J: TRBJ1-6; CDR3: CASSQIQSRDRGAALHF; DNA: TGCGCCAGCAGCCAAATTCAAAGCCGGGACAGGGGAGCGGCCCTCCACTTT
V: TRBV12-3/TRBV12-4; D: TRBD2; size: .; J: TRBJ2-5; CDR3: CASSSRLAGKETQYF; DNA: TGTGCCAGCAGTTCAAGACTAGCGGGAAAAGAGACCCAGTACTTC
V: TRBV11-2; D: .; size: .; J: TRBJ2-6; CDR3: CASSWVSGANVLTF; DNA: TGTGCCAGCAGCTGGGTCTCTGGGGCCAACGTCCTGACTTTC
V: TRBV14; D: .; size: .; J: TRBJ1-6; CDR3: CASSLNSYNSPLHF; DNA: TGTGCCAGCAGCCTTAACTCCTATAATTCACCCCTCCACTTT
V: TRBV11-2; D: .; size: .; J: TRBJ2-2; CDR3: CASSLGGTSFNTGELFF; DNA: TGTGCCAGCAGCCTTGGGGGAACTAGCTTCAACACCGGGGAGCTGTTTTTT
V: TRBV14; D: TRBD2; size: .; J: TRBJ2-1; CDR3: CASSQIGLALFF; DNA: TGTGCCAGCAGCCAAATTGGACTAGCTTTGTTCTTC
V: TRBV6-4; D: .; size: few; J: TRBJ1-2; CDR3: CASSDHYGYTF; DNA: TGTGCCAGCAGTGACCACTATGGCTACACCTTC
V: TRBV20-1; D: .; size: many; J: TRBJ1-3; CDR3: CSARESVHTIYF; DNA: TGCAGTGCTAGAGAGTCCGTTCACACCATATATTTT
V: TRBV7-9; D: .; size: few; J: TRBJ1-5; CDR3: CASSPRRGQPQHF; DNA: TGTGCCAGCAGCCCCCGAAGAGGTCAGCCCCAGCATTTT
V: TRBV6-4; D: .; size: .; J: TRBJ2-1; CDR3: CASSDSDTNEQFF; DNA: TGTGCCAGCAGTGACTCGGACACCAATGAGCAGTTCTTC
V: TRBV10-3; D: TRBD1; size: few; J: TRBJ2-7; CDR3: CAIRDRGAAYEQYF; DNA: TGTGCCATCCGGGACAGGGGGGCGGCCTACGAGCAGTACTTC
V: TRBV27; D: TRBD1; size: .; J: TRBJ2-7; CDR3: CASSRSGDSVPEQYF; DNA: TGTGCCAGCAGTCGATCCGGGGACAGCGTTCCCGAGCAGTACTTC
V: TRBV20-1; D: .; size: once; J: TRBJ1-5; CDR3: CSASEGGYSIGNQPQHF; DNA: TGCAGTGCTAGCGAAGGCGGGTACAGCATTGGTAATCAGCCCCAGCATTTT
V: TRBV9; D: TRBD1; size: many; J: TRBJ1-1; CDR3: CASSVAQGPGTEAFF; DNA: TGTGCCAGCAGCGTAGCACAGGGGCCCGGGACTGAAGCTTTCTTT
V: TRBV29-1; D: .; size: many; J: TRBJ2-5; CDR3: CSVGLSGRETQYF; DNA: TGCAGCGTTGGACTATCGGGACGGGAGACCCAGTACTTC
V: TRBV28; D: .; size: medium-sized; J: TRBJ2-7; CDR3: CASSRFGEQYF; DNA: TGTGCCAGCAGCCGGTTTGGCGAGCAGTACTTC
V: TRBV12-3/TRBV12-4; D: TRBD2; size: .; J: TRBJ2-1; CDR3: CASRTSGGAPEQFF; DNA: TGTGCCAGCAGGACTAGCGGGGGTGCTCCTGAGCAGTTCTTC
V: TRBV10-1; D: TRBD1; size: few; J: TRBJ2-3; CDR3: CASKGGTGSDTQYF; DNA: TGCGCCAGCAAAGGAGGGACAGGTTCGGATACGCAGTATTTT
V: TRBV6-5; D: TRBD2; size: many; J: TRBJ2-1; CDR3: CASSFSGLAGGPNNEQFF; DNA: TGTGCCAGCAGTTTTTCCGGACTAGCGGGGGGGCCTAACAATGAGCAGTTCTTC